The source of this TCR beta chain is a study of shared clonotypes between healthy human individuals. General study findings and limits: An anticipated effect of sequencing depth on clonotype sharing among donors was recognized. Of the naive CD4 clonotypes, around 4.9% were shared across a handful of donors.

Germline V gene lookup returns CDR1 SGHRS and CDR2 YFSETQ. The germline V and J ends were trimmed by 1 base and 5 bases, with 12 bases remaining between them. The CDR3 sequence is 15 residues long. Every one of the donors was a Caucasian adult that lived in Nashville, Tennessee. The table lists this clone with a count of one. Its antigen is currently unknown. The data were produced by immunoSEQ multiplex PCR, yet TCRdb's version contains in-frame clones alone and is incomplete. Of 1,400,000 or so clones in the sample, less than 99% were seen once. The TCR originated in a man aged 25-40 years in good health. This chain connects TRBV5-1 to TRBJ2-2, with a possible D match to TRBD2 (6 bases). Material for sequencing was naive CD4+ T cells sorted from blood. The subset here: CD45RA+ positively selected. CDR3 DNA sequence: TGCGCCAGCAGCTTGACGGGAGCCCGGACCGGGGAGCTGTTTTTT. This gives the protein CASSLTGARTGELFF.